This is a list of T cell receptor beta chains from one sample in a study of early T cells in non-severe SARS-CoV-2 infection. From the 5' RACE reads, TCRdb called clonotypes with MiXCR, one entry per CDR3 protein. The sample consists of fewer than 50,000 distinct CDR3 sequences, about 6% of them appearing once. Here the sequenced sample was whole blood, taken at baseline. Receptors originate from an adult who was a healthcare worker with PCR-confirmed SARS-CoV-2 infection or an uninfected control (not recorded which). The CDR3 runs from the conserved cysteine through the conserved F or W. The D gene is left open where the match is weak. Clone size is not always given. Where it is, it says once, few, many or a class for expanded clones.

V gene: TRBV29-1; CDR3 length: 13; D gene: -; clone size: many; J gene: TRBJ1-1; CDR3 protein: CSPIRVGDTEAFF; CDR3 DNA: TGCAGCCCAATCAGGGTGGGGGACACTGAAGCTTTCTTT
V gene: TRBV27; CDR3 length: 12; D gene: TRBD1; clone size: -; J gene: TRBJ2-7; CDR3 protein: CASSDRDYEQYF; CDR3 DNA: TGTGCCAGCAGCGACAGGGATTACGAGCAGTACTTC
V gene: TRBV6-5; CDR3 length: 17; D gene: -; clone size: many; J gene: TRBJ2-5; CDR3 protein: CASSSGANQGVQETQYF; CDR3 DNA: TGTGCCAGCAGTTCCGGAGCGAATCAGGGAGTCCAAGAGACCCAGTACTTC
V gene: TRBV20-1; CDR3 length: 12; D gene: -; clone size: many; J gene: TRBJ1-2; CDR3 protein: CSARDNRYGYTF; CDR3 DNA: TGCAGTGCTAGAGATAACAGATATGGCTACACCTTC
V gene: TRBV19; CDR3 length: 15; D gene: -; clone size: few; J gene: TRBJ1-5; CDR3 protein: CASSMGGSLNQPQHF; CDR3 DNA: TGTGCCAGTAGTATGGGGGGCAGCTTGAATCAGCCCCAGCATTTT
V gene: TRBV28; CDR3 length: 13; D gene: -; clone size: -; J gene: TRBJ2-7; CDR3 protein: CASSPTTHYEQYF; CDR3 DNA: TGTGCCAGCAGTCCTACTACCCACTACGAGCAGTACTTC
V gene: TRBV6-5; CDR3 length: 14; D gene: -; clone size: many; J gene: TRBJ1-2; CDR3 protein: CASTRGGQAYGYTF; CDR3 DNA: TGTGCCAGCACCCGAGGAGGGCAGGCATATGGCTACACCTTC
V gene: TRBV20-1; CDR3 length: 12; D gene: -; clone size: many; J gene: TRBJ2-1; CDR3 protein: CSASRLGQWQFF; CDR3 DNA: TGCAGTGCTTCCAGACTAGGACAATGGCAGTTCTTC
V gene: TRBV6-2/TRBV6-3; CDR3 length: 15; D gene: -; clone size: -; J gene: TRBJ2-3; CDR3 protein: CASSYGVPATSTQYF; CDR3 DNA: TGTGCCAGCAGTTACGGGGTTCCGGCCACGAGTACGCAGTATTTT
V gene: TRBV11-2; CDR3 length: 12; D gene: TRBD1; clone size: -; J gene: TRBJ2-7; CDR3 protein: CASSSGGAEQYF; CDR3 DNA: TGTGCCAGCAGCTCAGGGGGAGCCGAGCAGTACTTC
V gene: TRBV7-9; CDR3 length: 16; D gene: -; clone size: many; J gene: TRBJ2-7; CDR3 protein: CASSQGGAGPSYEQYF; CDR3 DNA: TGTGCCAGCAGCCAGGGCGGGGCGGGGCCGTCCTACGAGCAGTACTTC
V gene: TRBV12-3/TRBV12-4; CDR3 length: 14; D gene: TRBD1; clone size: few; J gene: TRBJ1-1; CDR3 protein: CASSHDRAATEAFF; CDR3 DNA: TGTGCCAGCAGTCATGACAGGGCTGCCACTGAAGCTTTCTTT
V gene: TRBV7-2; CDR3 length: 16; D gene: -; clone size: many; J gene: TRBJ2-2; CDR3 protein: CASSLVPALEAGELFF; CDR3 DNA: TGTGCCAGCAGCTTAGTACCCGCCTTGGAGGCCGGGGAGCTGTTTTTT
V gene: TRBV28; CDR3 length: 15; D gene: -; clone size: many; J gene: TRBJ2-1; CDR3 protein: CASSLAGPRNNEQFF; CDR3 DNA: TGTGCCAGCAGTTTGGCGGGGCCCCGAAACAATGAGCAGTTCTTC
V gene: TRBV12-3/TRBV12-4; CDR3 length: 16; D gene: -; clone size: many; J gene: TRBJ2-2; CDR3 protein: CASSLPRGRTGWELFF; CDR3 DNA: TGTGCCAGCAGTCTTCCCCGGGGGCGAACGGGTTGGGAGCTGTTTTTT
V gene: TRBV6-2/TRBV6-3; CDR3 length: 15; D gene: TRBD1; clone size: many; J gene: TRBJ2-5; CDR3 protein: CASSLGGQGSETQYF; CDR3 DNA: TGTGCCAGCAGTTTGGGTGGACAGGGATCAGAGACCCAGTACTTC
V gene: TRBV19; CDR3 length: 15; D gene: TRBD1; clone size: few; J gene: TRBJ2-2; CDR3 protein: CASRMTGLNTGELFF; CDR3 DNA: TGTGCCAGTAGGATGACAGGGTTGAACACCGGGGAGCTGTTTTTT
V gene: TRBV24-1; CDR3 length: 18; D gene: TRBD2; clone size: many; J gene: TRBJ2-1; CDR3 protein: CATSDSSGSGGPYNEQFF; CDR3 DNA: TGTGCCACCAGTGATTCAAGCGGTAGCGGGGGCCCCTACAATGAGCAGTTCTTC
V gene: TRBV4-3; CDR3 length: 14; D gene: -; clone size: few; J gene: TRBJ2-2; CDR3 protein: CASSQVGATGELFF; CDR3 DNA: TGCGCCAGCAGCCAAGTAGGGGCCACCGGGGAGCTGTTTTTT
V gene: TRBV9; CDR3 length: 16; D gene: TRBD1; clone size: many; J gene: TRBJ1-6; CDR3 protein: CASSVNDRVVNSPLHF; CDR3 DNA: TGTGCCAGCAGCGTAAACGACAGGGTGGTTAATTCACCCCTCCACTTT
V gene: TRBV6-5; CDR3 length: 15; D gene: -; clone size: many; J gene: TRBJ1-4; CDR3 protein: CASSPARGDGEKLFF; CDR3 DNA: TGTGCCAGCAGCCCTGCCAGGGGAGATGGTGAAAAACTGTTTTTT
V gene: TRBV7-9; CDR3 length: 14; D gene: -; clone size: -; J gene: TRBJ2-7; CDR3 protein: CASSLIQNSYEQYF; CDR3 DNA: TGTGCCAGCAGCTTAATCCAGAACTCCTACGAGCAGTACTTC
V gene: TRBV4-2; CDR3 length: 14; D gene: TRBD1; clone size: few; J gene: TRBJ1-6; CDR3 protein: CASSNRQGNSPLHF; CDR3 DNA: TGTGCCAGCAGTAACAGACAGGGGAATTCACCCCTCCACTTT
V gene: TRBV7-8; CDR3 length: 12; D gene: -; clone size: many; J gene: TRBJ2-7; CDR3 protein: CASSLLPPVQYF; CDR3 DNA: TGTGCCAGCAGCTTACTCCCCCCAGTGCAGTACTTC
V gene: TRBV5-1; CDR3 length: 14; D gene: -; clone size: few; J gene: TRBJ1-1; CDR3 protein: CASSLAGTNTEAFF; CDR3 DNA: TGCGCCAGCAGCTTGGCAGGGACGAACACTGAAGCTTTCTTT
V gene: TRBV10-3; CDR3 length: 13; D gene: -; clone size: many; J gene: TRBJ1-2; CDR3 protein: CAISESPGYGYTF; CDR3 DNA: TGTGCCATCAGTGAGTCCCCAGGGTATGGCTACACCTTC
V gene: TRBV3-1; CDR3 length: 15; D gene: -; clone size: many; J gene: TRBJ1-5; CDR3 protein: CASSPGPISGQPQHF; CDR3 DNA: TGTGCCAGCAGCCCCGGACCTATTTCGGGTCAGCCCCAGCATTTT
V gene: TRBV29-1; CDR3 length: 20; D gene: -; clone size: many; J gene: TRBJ2-3; CDR3 protein: CSVDLLQGPSEEYTTDTQYF; CDR3 DNA: TGCAGCGTTGACCTCCTACAGGGACCATCCGAGGAATACACCACAGATACGCAGTATTTT
V gene: TRBV15; CDR3 length: 14; D gene: -; clone size: many; J gene: TRBJ2-5; CDR3 protein: CATSRDGAAETQYF; CDR3 DNA: TGTGCCACCAGCAGAGATGGCGCTGCAGAGACCCAGTACTTC
V gene: TRBV6-6; CDR3 length: 13; D gene: -; clone size: many; J gene: TRBJ2-7; CDR3 protein: CASSYGSTYEQYF; CDR3 DNA: TGTGCCAGCAGTTACGGGAGCACCTACGAGCAGTACTTC
V gene: TRBV19; CDR3 length: 14; D gene: -; clone size: many; J gene: TRBJ1-2; CDR3 protein: CASSIQGLRYGYTF; CDR3 DNA: TGTGCCAGTAGTATCCAGGGGCTGCGCTATGGCTACACCTTC
V gene: TRBV10-3; CDR3 length: 14; D gene: -; clone size: many; J gene: TRBJ2-3; CDR3 protein: CATRDHGSTDTQYF; CDR3 DNA: TGTGCCACCCGGGACCACGGAAGCACAGATACGCAGTATTTT
V gene: TRBV11-2; CDR3 length: 16; D gene: -; clone size: many; J gene: TRBJ2-3; CDR3 protein: CASSLDRAGGTDTQYF; CDR3 DNA: TGTGCCAGCAGCTTAGATCGGGCTGGGGGCACAGATACGCAGTATTTT
V gene: TRBV12-5; CDR3 length: 14; D gene: TRBD2; clone size: few; J gene: TRBJ2-7; CDR3 protein: CASANGLAAHEQYF; CDR3 DNA: TGTGCTAGTGCCAACGGGCTAGCGGCCCACGAGCAGTACTTC
V gene: TRBV20-1; CDR3 length: 13; D gene: -; clone size: many; J gene: TRBJ2-5; CDR3 protein: CSARGASGGTQYF; CDR3 DNA: TGCAGTGCTAGAGGGGCCTCCGGAGGGACCCAGTACTTC
V gene: TRBV20-1; CDR3 length: 14; D gene: TRBD1; clone size: many; J gene: TRBJ2-7; CDR3 protein: CSANLGQGIYEQYF; CDR3 DNA: TGCAGTGCTAACCTCGGACAGGGGATCTACGAGCAGTACTTC
V gene: TRBV20-1; CDR3 length: 13; D gene: -; clone size: medium-sized; J gene: TRBJ1-2; CDR3 protein: CSASAGQILGYTF; CDR3 DNA: TGCAGTGCTAGCGCCGGACAGATCCTTGGCTACACCTTC
V gene: TRBV6-2/TRBV6-3; CDR3 length: 13; D gene: TRBD2; clone size: many; J gene: TRBJ2-5; CDR3 protein: CASKWGGGETQYF; CDR3 DNA: TGTGCCAGCAAATGGGGGGGAGGAGAGACCCAGTACTTC
V gene: TRBV6-6; CDR3 length: 16; D gene: -; clone size: few; J gene: TRBJ2-3; CDR3 protein: CASSVWKLPSADTQYF; CDR3 DNA: TGTGCCAGCAGCGTATGGAAACTCCCCTCCGCAGATACGCAGTATTTT
V gene: TRBV5-1; CDR3 length: 15; D gene: TRBD1; clone size: -; J gene: TRBJ1-1; CDR3 protein: CASSGAQGANTEAFF; CDR3 DNA: TGCGCCAGCAGCGGGGCACAGGGGGCGAACACTGAAGCTTTCTTT
V gene: TRBV15; CDR3 length: 15; D gene: TRBD1; clone size: many; J gene: TRBJ1-6; CDR3 protein: CATSRTDRLTSPLHF; CDR3 DNA: TGTGCCACCAGCAGAACGGACAGGCTGACTTCACCCCTCCACTTT
V gene: TRBV5-1; CDR3 length: 15; D gene: -; clone size: many; J gene: TRBJ2-1; CDR3 protein: CASNSGQRLNNEQFF; CDR3 DNA: TGCGCCAGCAACTCAGGGCAAAGGCTAAACAATGAGCAGTTCTTC
V gene: TRBV7-9; CDR3 length: 13; D gene: -; clone size: -; J gene: TRBJ2-2; CDR3 protein: CASSLLIIGELFF; CDR3 DNA: TGTGCCAGCAGCCTACTTATTATCGGGGAGCTGTTTTTT
V gene: TRBV24-1; CDR3 length: 17; D gene: TRBD1; clone size: many; J gene: TRBJ1-2; CDR3 protein: CATSDGTGGPPSYGYTF; CDR3 DNA: TGTGCCACCAGTGACGGGACAGGGGGGCCCCCCTCCTATGGCTACACCTTC
V gene: TRBV9; CDR3 length: 14; D gene: -; clone size: many; J gene: TRBJ1-1; CDR3 protein: CASSPYSRNTEAFF; CDR3 DNA: TGTGCCAGCAGCCCGTACAGCAGGAACACTGAAGCTTTCTTT
V gene: TRBV7-2; CDR3 length: 14; D gene: -; clone size: many; J gene: TRBJ2-3; CDR3 protein: CASSIPLPPDTQYF; CDR3 DNA: TGTGCCAGCAGCATACCGCTCCCTCCCGATACGCAGTATTTT
V gene: TRBV2; CDR3 length: 14; D gene: -; clone size: many; J gene: TRBJ1-2; CDR3 protein: CASSEWAANYGYTF; CDR3 DNA: TGTGCCAGCAGTGAGTGGGCAGCTAACTATGGCTACACCTTC
V gene: TRBV20-1; CDR3 length: 17; D gene: TRBD2; clone size: many; J gene: TRBJ2-1; CDR3 protein: CSARDRSASGSYNEQFF; CDR3 DNA: TGCAGTGCTAGAGATCGATCGGCTAGCGGGTCCTACAATGAGCAGTTCTTC
V gene: TRBV30; CDR3 length: 14; D gene: -; clone size: many; J gene: TRBJ1-5; CDR3 protein: CAWSSGLLAHPQHF; CDR3 DNA: TGTGCCTGGAGTTCCGGGCTCCTGGCTCACCCCCAGCATTTT
V gene: TRBV20-1; CDR3 length: 13; D gene: TRBD2; clone size: many; J gene: TRBJ2-1; CDR3 protein: CSPQRGGYNEQFF; CDR3 DNA: TGCAGTCCTCAGCGGGGGGGATACAATGAGCAGTTCTTC
V gene: TRBV18; CDR3 length: 14; D gene: TRBD1; clone size: many; J gene: TRBJ1-4; CDR3 protein: CASSTGTGEEKLFF; CDR3 DNA: TGTGCCAGCTCAACAGGGACAGGGGAGGAAAAACTGTTTTTT
V gene: TRBV6-2/TRBV6-3; CDR3 length: 11; D gene: -; clone size: few; J gene: TRBJ2-5; CDR3 protein: CASQLGAAQYF; CDR3 DNA: TGTGCCAGCCAGCTTGGGGCCGCCCAGTACTTC
V gene: TRBV6-2/TRBV6-3; CDR3 length: 15; D gene: -; clone size: -; J gene: TRBJ2-2; CDR3 protein: CASSFTGADTGELFF; CDR3 DNA: TGTGCCAGCAGTTTTACTGGAGCGGACACCGGGGAGCTGTTTTTT
V gene: TRBV7-2; CDR3 length: 14; D gene: -; clone size: many; J gene: TRBJ1-4; CDR3 protein: CASSLDSNNEKLFF; CDR3 DNA: TGTGCCAGCAGCCTGGACAGCAACAATGAAAAACTGTTTTTT
V gene: TRBV6-1; CDR3 length: 14; D gene: -; clone size: many; J gene: TRBJ2-6; CDR3 protein: CASSDFSGANVLTF; CDR3 DNA: TGTGCCAGCAGTGATTTCTCTGGGGCCAACGTCCTGACTTTC
V gene: TRBV19; CDR3 length: 14; D gene: TRBD1; clone size: many; J gene: TRBJ2-7; CDR3 protein: CASSPVTGSYEQYF; CDR3 DNA: TGTGCCAGTAGTCCCGTGACAGGGTCCTACGAGCAGTACTTC
V gene: TRBV4-3; CDR3 length: 15; D gene: -; clone size: many; J gene: TRBJ1-2; CDR3 protein: CASSQGLDTNYGYTF; CDR3 DNA: TGCGCCAGCAGCCAAGGACTGGATACTAACTATGGCTACACCTTC
V gene: TRBV3-1; CDR3 length: 12; D gene: -; clone size: few; J gene: TRBJ1-6; CDR3 protein: CASSLGTHPLHF; CDR3 DNA: TGTGCCAGCAGTCTAGGGACCCACCCCCTCCACTTT
V gene: TRBV2; CDR3 length: 16; D gene: TRBD1; clone size: many; J gene: TRBJ2-2; CDR3 protein: CASTDPGTGGKGELFF; CDR3 DNA: TGTGCCAGCACTGATCCCGGGACAGGGGGCAAGGGGGAGCTGTTTTTT